This passage covers 13 T cell receptor beta chains from one sample sequenced in a study of identical twins (dated by TCRdb to 2016 to 2017). The receptor library was made with 5' RACE. TCRdb names Illumina HiSeq 2000 as the instrument used. The public reads were run again by TCRdb, first through fastp at Q25 and then through MiXCR, and only productive beta chains were kept. Entries that share a CDR3 protein sequence are merged under the most common genes and DNA. The sample records 350,000 to 600,000 distinct CDR3 sequences, approximately 14% of which are singletons. About 0.52% of the sample goes to the ten largest clones. This sample also belongs to another study, concerning yellow fever vaccine responses in identical twins.

Sequenced material: CD4+ T cells sorted from blood. These receptor sequences come from a woman under 30 in good health.

This clonotype was seen a few times. V usage is TRBV2 and J usage is TRBJ2-2; D possibly corresponds to TRBD1 (6 bases). Germline CDR1 is SNHLY and CDR2 is FYNNEI. The length of the CDR3 is 15 residues. Trimming pared 7 bases from V and 0 bases from J, leaving 12 bases between. The CDR3: CASKGQGSNTGELFF. CDR3 nucleotide sequence: TGTGCCAGCAAAGGGCAGGGGTCGAACACCGGGGAGCTGTTTTTT.

This rearrangement joins TRBV28 to TRBJ2-2, with D maybe TRBD1 (7 bases). Germline V CDR1 and CDR2: MDHEN, SYDVKM. V lost 3 bases, J lost 5 bases, and 13 bases lay in between. The CDR3 is 15 amino acids. CDR3 in amino acids: CASSFQGGLTGELFF. In DNA form, the CDR3 reads TGTGCCAGCAGTTTTCAGGGGGGATTGACCGGGGAGCTGTTTTTT.

This clonotype was seen a few times. The chain employs TRBV18 and TRBJ2-7; 10 bases line up with TRBD2. CDR3 length equals 15 residues. After removal of 2 bases from V and 6 bases from J, the junction contained 7 bases not matched to a gene. CDR1 and CDR2 from the germline V gene are KGHSH and LQKENI. This CDR3 is CASSPRGTSVAEQYF. CDR3 bases: TGTGCCAGCTCACCAAGAGGGACTAGCGTTGCCGAGCAGTACTTC.

The rearrangement uses TRBV10-3 and TRBJ1-1; TRBD1 aligns across 11 bases. Germline CDR1 reads ENHRY; CDR2 reads SYGVKD. There are 13 residues in the CDR3. J gave up 10 bases and V 6 bases, and 7 bases lay outside the gene matches. The CDR3 nucleotides are TGTGCCATCAGCTCGGGACAGGGGGTCGGAGCTTTCTTT. Residues: CAISSGQGVGAFF.

The chain is built from TRBV29-1 and TRBJ1-5; tentatively, D is TRBD1 (6 bases). CDR1 is SQVTM, CDR2 ANQGSEA, per germline. CDR3 length: 14 amino acids. V lost 1 base to trimming and J lost 3 bases, with 10 bases between them. CDR3 protein: CSVEGPGVNQPQHF. Written as DNA, the CDR3 is TGCAGCGTTGAAGGTCCAGGGGTCAATCAGCCCCAGCATTTT.

V and J are TRBV18 and TRBJ2-5; TRBD2 agrees at 7 bases. CDR3 size: 16 residues. Germline CDR1 reads KGHSH; CDR2 reads LQKENI. Trimming took 6 bases from V and 1 from J; bases not matched to a gene: 11. The CDR3 DNA follows: TGTGCCAGCTCCCCCCAGATGGGGGGGATCCAAGAGACCCAGTACTTC. Protein sequence: CASSPQMGGIQETQYF.

This clonotype came up a few times. V and J are TRBV2 and TRBJ2-5; D could derive from TRBD1 or TRBD2 (6 bases each). V was pared by 4 bases and J by 5 bases, with 14 bases between. CDR3 length equals 14 residues. Germline-derived CDR1 and CDR2 are SNHLY and FYNNEI. The CDR3 loop is CASSVREGGETQYF. In nucleotides, the CDR3 is TGTGCCAGCAGTGTGCGGGAAGGGGGGGAGACCCAGTACTTC.

The table lists this clonotype with many counts. The V and J genes are TRBV12-3 or TRBV12-4 and TRBJ2-5, with 12 nucleotides matching TRBD2. This CDR3 is 11 amino acids long. The junction had 0 bases not matched to a gene; V was cut back by 4 bases and J by 12 bases. The DNA for the CDR3 is TGTGCCAGCAGTTGGACTAGCGGGAAGTACTTC. It yields the protein CASSWTSGKYF.

The chain combines TRBV24-1 with TRBJ2-1; 8 bases match TRBD2. The CDR3 spans 17 residues. Looked up from germline, CDR1 is KGHDR and CDR2 is SFDVKD. V shed 4 bases, J shed 8 bases, and the junction held 15 bases outside the gene matches. The CDR3: CATSDPRVAGGRDEQFF. CDR3 coding DNA: TGTGCCACCAGTGACCCCCGGGTCGCGGGGGGCAGGGATGAGCAGTTCTTC.

The CDR3 DNA follows: TGCGCCAGCAGCTTAGGACTAGCGGGAGGGCCCGGGCAAGAGACCCAGTACTTC. This encodes CASSLGLAGGPGQETQYF. This rearrangement joins TRBV5-1 to TRBJ2-5, with 15 bases aligning to TRBD2. This CDR3 is 18 amino acids long. V shed 2 bases and J 2 bases; nucleotides not matched to a gene: 7. Germline V gene lookup returns CDR1 SGHRS and CDR2 YFSETQ.

The chain employs TRBV7-8 and TRBJ2-3, with TRBD1 identical over 7 bases. The CDR3 runs 15 residues. Per the germline V gene, CDR1 is SGHVS and CDR2 is FQNEAQ. The V gene end was trimmed by 5 bases and the J gene end by 5 bases; junction bases not matched to a gene: 10. CDR3: CASSGHRGVGDTQYF. CDR3 sequence (DNA): TGTGCCAGCAGCGGACACAGGGGAGTAGGAGATACGCAGTATTTT.

V is TRBV9 and J is TRBJ2-1, with TRBD2 identical over 7 bases. The CDR3 contains 12 residues. In germline, CDR1 is SGDLS, CDR2 YYNGEE. V shed 4 bases and J 9 bases; nucleotides not matched to a gene: 4. The CDR3 bases are TGTGCCAGCAGCAGAATAGCGGGTGAGCAGTTCTTC. Protein product: CASSRIAGEQFF.

The chain carries TRBV11-2 and TRBJ2-1; maybe TRBD2 (6 bases). This CDR3 has 15 residues. Trimming shortened V by 3 bases and J by 8 bases, and 17 bases separated the two germline ends. The V gene's germline CDR1 is SGHAT and CDR2 FQNNGV. Written as DNA, the CDR3 is TGTGCCAGCAGCTTCCGGACTTTGCGGGAACATGAGCAGTTCTTC. It specifies CASSFRTLREHEQFF.